Given below is one T cell receptor (beta chain) in context. This CDR3 region has 17 residues. Trimming removed 2 bases from V and 0 bases from J; junction bases left unmatched: 6. CDR1 and CDR2 from the germline V gene are KGHSH and LQKENI. The entry originates in a study of shared clonotypes between healthy human individuals. Several immunoSEQ 96-well plates shared each subset's DNA, each plate a replicate. Sequenced by immunoSEQ multiplex PCR; TCRdb stores in-frame clones only, minus some. The data show 2 million to 3 million clones, 93% seen once. Specimen: naive CD4+ T cells from PBMCs. This sample's subset: CD45RA+ positively selected. This TCR came from a man in his late teens or twenties in good health. Some clones in this sample may be carry-over from other donors' samples. This chain joins TRBV18 and TRBJ2-3; 9 nucleotides align to TRBD2. CDR3 region: CASSPVVLAGSTDTQYF. The CDR3 DNA sequence: TGTGCCAGCTCACCAGTGGTGCTAGCGGGGAGCACAGATACGCAGTATTTT. Full variable domain (outside the CDR3, taken from reference TRBV18 and TRBJ2-3): NAGVMQNPRHLVRRRGQEARLRCSPMKGHSHVYWYRQLPEEGLKFMVYLQKENIIDESGMPKERFSAEFPKEGPSILRIQQVVRGDSAAYFCASSPVVLAGSTDTQYFGPGTRLTVL.